What follows describes a single T cell receptor (beta chain). TCRdb used MiXCR to reprocess the 5' RACE reads, holding one entry per CDR3 protein. Of 150,000 to 200,000 distinct CDR3 sequences listed, approximately 32% were seen once; the top ten hold 4.5% to 6%. This entry belongs to a study of CD8 T cells in ankylosing spondylitis. This CDR3 comprises 15 residues. Trimming took 4 bases from V and 2 from J, leaving 16 bases between them. Germline CDR1 SGHRS, CDR2 YFSETQ. Source material: synovial fluid, either unsorted or a sorted T cell fraction (not recorded which). The chain combines TRBV5-1 with TRBJ2-7; no firm D call. The sequence was collected from a male donor with ankylosing spondylitis. CDR3 sequence: CASSPRERRTYEQYF. In nucleotides, the CDR3 is TGCGCCAGCAGCCCCCGTGAACGGAGAACCTACGAGCAGTACTTC. The variable domain in full, with the rest retrieved from reference TRBV5-1 and TRBJ2-7, is KAGVTQTPRYLIKTRGQQVTLSCSPISGHRSVSWYQQTPGQGLQFLFEYFSETQRNKGNFPGRFSGRQFSNSRSEMNVSTLELGDSALYLCASSPRERRTYEQYFGPGTRLTVT.